The sample holds many counts of the clone carrying this T cell receptor (beta chain). Its specificity is unknown. This record belongs to a study of regulatory T cells in long-lasting Graves disease. Study findings and constraints: Newly diagnosed patients shared about 950 public clonotypes; persistent patients shared approximately 2,900. Researchers examined only peripheral blood and not thyroid tissue.

CDR3 length: 14 residues. The germline V gene has CDR1 SGHAT and CDR2 FQNNGV. The V end lost 3 bases, the J end lost 11 bases, and 20 bases lay between the germline ends. TCR beta libraries were built with iRepertoire HTBI primers and Arm-PCR of CDR3 regions. TCRdb passed the multiplex PCR reads through MiXCR, listing each CDR3 protein once. This table holds roughly 470,000 distinct CDR3 sequences, around 20% found once. As for time point: persistent/refractory GD, antithyroid drugs over 5 years with positive TRAb. RNA extracted from PBMCs served as the sequencing template. This TCR was recovered from a female donor with Graves disease. The chain is built from TRBV11-2 and TRBJ2-7; D may correspond to TRBD1 or TRBD2 (6 bases each). The sample consisted of peripheral blood mononuclear cells (PBMCs), taken when the disease was refractory, from a patient treated with antithyroid drugs. This CDR3 is CASSLSWGAVEEYF. The CDR3 nucleotides are TGTGCCAGCAGCTTGTCTTGGGGGGCGGTAGAGGAGTACTTC.